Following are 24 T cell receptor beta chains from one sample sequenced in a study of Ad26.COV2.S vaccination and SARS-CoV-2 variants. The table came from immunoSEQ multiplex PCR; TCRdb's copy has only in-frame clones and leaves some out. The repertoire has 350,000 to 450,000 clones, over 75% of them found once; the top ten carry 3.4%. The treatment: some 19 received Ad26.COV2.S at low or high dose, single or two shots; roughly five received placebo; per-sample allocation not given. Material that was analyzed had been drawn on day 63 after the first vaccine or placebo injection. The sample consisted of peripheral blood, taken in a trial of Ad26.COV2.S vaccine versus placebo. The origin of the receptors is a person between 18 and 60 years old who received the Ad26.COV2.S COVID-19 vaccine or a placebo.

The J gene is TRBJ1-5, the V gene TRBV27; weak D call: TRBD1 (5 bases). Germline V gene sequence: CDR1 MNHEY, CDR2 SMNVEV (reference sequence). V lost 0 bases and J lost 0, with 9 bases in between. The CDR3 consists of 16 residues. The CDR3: CASSLSPGSSNQPQHF. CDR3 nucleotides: TGTGCCAGCAGTTTATCGCCAGGGAGTAGCAATCAGCCCCAGCATTTT.

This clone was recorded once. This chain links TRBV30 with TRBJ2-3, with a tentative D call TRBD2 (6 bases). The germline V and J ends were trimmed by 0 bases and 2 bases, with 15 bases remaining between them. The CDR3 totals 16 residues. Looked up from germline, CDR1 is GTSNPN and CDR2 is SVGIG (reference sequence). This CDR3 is CAWSVPGRGSTDTQYF. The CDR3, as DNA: TGTGCCTGGAGTGTACCAGGGCGGGGCTCCACAGATACGCAGTATTTT.

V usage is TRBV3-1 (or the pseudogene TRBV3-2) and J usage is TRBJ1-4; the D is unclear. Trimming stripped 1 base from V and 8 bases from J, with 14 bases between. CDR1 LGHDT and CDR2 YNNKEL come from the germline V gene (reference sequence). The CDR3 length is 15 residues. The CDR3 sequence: CASSQVIRLHEKLFF. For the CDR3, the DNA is TGTGCCAGCAGCCAAGTCATCAGGCTGCACGAAAAACTGTTTTTT.

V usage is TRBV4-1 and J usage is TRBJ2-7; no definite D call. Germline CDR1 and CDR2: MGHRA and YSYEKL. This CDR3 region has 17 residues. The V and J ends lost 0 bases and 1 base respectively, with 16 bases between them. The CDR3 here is CASSQDSRRSKSYEQYF. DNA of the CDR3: TGCGCCAGCAGCCAAGATTCAAGACGGTCCAAGTCCTACGAGCAGTACTTC.

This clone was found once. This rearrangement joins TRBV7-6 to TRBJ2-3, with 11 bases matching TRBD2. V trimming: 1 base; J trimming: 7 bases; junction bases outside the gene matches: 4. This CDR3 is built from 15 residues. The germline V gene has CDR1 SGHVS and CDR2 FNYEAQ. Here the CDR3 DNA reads TGTGCCAGCAGCTTAGTAGCGGGGGGGTTAAATACGCAGTATTTT. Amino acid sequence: CASSLVAGGLNTQYF.

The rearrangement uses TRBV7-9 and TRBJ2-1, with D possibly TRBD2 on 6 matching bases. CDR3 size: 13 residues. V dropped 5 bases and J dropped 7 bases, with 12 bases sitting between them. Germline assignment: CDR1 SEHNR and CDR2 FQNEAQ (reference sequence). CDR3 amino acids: CASSPRGWNEQFF. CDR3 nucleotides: TGTGCCAGCAGCCCCCGGGGGTGGAATGAGCAGTTCTTC.

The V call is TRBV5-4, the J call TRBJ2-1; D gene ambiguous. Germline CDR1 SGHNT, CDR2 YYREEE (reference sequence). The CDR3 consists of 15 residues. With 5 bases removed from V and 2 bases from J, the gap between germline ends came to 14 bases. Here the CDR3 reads CASSFPDRTYNEQFF. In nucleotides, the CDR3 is TGTGCCAGCAGTTTCCCGGACCGGACCTACAATGAGCAGTTCTTC.

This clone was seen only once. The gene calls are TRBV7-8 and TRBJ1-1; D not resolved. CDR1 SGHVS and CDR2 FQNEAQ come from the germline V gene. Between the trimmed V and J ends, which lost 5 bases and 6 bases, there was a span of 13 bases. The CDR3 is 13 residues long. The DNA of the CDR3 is TGTGCCAGCAGCCCAGAGAGAATACCTGAAGCTTTCTTT. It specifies CASSPERIPEAFF.

The CDR3 DNA sequence: TGTGCCAGCAGTTACTGGGACAGGGGGCTTGAAAAACTGTTTTTT. It translates to CASSYWDRGLEKLFF. The gene calls are TRBV6-5 and TRBJ1-4, with 12 bases identical to TRBD1. Germline V gene data show CDR1 as MNHEY and CDR2 as SVGAGI. This CDR3 is built from 15 residues. V trimming: 1 base; J trimming: 7 bases; junction bases outside the gene matches: 1.

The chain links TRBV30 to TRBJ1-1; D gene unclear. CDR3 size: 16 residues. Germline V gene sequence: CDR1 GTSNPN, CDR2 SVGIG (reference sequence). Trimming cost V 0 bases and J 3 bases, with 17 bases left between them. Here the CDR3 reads CAWSVRAVSRDTEAFF. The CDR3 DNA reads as TGTGCCTGGAGTGTACGGGCGGTTTCTAGGGACACTGAAGCTTTCTTT.

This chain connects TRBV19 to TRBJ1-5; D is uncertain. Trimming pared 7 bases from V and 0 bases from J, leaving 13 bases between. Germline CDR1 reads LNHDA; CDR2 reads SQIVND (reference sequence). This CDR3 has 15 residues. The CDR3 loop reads CASMGKGISNQPQHF. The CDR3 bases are TGTGCCAGTATGGGTAAGGGTATTAGCAATCAGCCCCAGCATTTT.

This chain's CDR3 is CASSQRDLGTYEQYF. The CDR3 DNA reads TGTGCCAGCAGCCAACGGGACCTGGGAACCTACGAGCAGTACTTC. J is TRBJ2-7 and V is TRBV3-1 (or the pseudogene TRBV3-2); either TRBD1 or TRBD2 may fit D (5 bases each). V was trimmed by 2 bases and J by 2 bases, leaving 13 bases between them. CDR1 and CDR2 from the germline V gene are LGHDT and YNNKEL (reference sequence). The CDR3 is 15 residues long.

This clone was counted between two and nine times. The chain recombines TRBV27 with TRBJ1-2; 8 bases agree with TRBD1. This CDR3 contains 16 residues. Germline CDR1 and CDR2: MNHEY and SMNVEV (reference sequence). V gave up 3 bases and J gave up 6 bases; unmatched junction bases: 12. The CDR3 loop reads CASSFGGRTGFDGYTF. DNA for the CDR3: TGTGCCAGCAGTTTCGGCGGCCGGACAGGGTTTGATGGCTACACCTTC.

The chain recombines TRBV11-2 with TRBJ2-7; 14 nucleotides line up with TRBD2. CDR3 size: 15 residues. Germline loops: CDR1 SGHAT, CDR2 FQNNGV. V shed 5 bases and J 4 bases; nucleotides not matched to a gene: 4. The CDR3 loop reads CASSGTSGGPYEQYF. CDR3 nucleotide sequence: TGTGCCAGCAGCGGGACTAGCGGGGGCCCTTACGAGCAGTACTTC.

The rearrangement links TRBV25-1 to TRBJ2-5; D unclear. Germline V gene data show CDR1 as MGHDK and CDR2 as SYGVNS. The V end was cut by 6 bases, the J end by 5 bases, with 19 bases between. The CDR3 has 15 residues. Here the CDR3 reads CASRQPVSCCETQYF. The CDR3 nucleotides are TGTGCCAGCAGGCAACCGGTATCTTGTTGTGAGACCCAGTACTTC.

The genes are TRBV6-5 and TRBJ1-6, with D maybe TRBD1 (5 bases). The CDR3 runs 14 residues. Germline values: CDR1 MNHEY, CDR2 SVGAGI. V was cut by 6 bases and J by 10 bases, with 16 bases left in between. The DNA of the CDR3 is TGTGCCAGCAGCCTAGGGGTTCTCGAGTCACCCCTCCACTTT. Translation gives CASSLGVLESPLHF.

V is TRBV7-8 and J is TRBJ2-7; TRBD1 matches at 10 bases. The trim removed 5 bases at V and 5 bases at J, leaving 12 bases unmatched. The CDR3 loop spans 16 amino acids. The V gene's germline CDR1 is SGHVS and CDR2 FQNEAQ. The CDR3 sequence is CASSPRDRGESHEQYF. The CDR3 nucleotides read TGTGCCAGCAGCCCCCGGGACAGGGGAGAGAGCCACGAGCAGTACTTC.

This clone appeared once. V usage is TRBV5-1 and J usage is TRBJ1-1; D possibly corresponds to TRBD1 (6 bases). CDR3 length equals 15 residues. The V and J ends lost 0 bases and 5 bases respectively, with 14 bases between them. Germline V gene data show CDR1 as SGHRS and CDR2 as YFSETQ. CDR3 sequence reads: CASSLAGRGETEAFF. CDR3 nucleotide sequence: TGCGCCAGCAGCTTGGCCGGCAGGGGAGAAACTGAAGCTTTCTTT.

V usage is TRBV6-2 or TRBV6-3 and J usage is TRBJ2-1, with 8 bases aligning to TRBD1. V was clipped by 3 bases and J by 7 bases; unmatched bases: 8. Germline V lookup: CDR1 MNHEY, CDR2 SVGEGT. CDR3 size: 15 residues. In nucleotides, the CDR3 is TGTGCCAGCAGTTATCCCGGACAGGGCTCGAATGAGCAGTTCTTC. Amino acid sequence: CASSYPGQGSNEQFF.

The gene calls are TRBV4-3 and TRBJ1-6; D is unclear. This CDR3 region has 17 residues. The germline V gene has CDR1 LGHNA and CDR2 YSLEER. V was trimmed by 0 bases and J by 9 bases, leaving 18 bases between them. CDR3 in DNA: TGCGCCAGCAGCCAAGATCGGGCCTCTAGCGCGGGTTCACCCCTCCACTTT. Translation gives CASSQDRASSAGSPLHF.

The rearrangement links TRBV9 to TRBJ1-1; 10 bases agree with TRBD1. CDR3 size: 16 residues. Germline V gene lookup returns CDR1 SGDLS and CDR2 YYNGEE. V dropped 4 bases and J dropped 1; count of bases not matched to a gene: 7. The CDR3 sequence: CASSHQTGGPNTEAFF. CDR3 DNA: TGTGCCAGCAGCCATCAGACAGGGGGCCCGAACACTGAAGCTTTCTTT.

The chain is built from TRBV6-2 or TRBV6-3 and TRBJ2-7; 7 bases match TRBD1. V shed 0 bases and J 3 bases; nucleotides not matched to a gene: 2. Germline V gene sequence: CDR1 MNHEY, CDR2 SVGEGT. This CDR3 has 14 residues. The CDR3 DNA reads TGTGCCAGCAGTTACTCGAGGGGGCACTACGAGCAGTACTTC. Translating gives CASSYSRGHYEQYF.

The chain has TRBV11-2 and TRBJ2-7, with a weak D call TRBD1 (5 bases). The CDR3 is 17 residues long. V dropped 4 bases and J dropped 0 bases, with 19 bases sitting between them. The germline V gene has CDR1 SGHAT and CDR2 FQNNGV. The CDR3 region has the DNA TGTGCCAGCAGCTACCGCCTGGGGCTGACGAACTCCTACGAGCAGTACTTC. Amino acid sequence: CASSYRLGLTNSYEQYF.

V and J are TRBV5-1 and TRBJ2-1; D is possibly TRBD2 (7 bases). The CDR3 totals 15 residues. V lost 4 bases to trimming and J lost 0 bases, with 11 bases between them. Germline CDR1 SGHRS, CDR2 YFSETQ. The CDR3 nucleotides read TGCGCCAGCAGCCCCCGGGGGGCCTCCTACAATGAGCAGTTCTTC. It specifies CASSPRGASYNEQFF.